The T cell receptor (beta chain) under discussion was sequenced for a study of graft-versus-host responses after intestinal transplantation. On this clone itself: Its antigen is as yet unknown.

This CDR3 spans 14 amino acids. The germline CDR1 and CDR2 sequences are SGDLS and YYNGEE. The V end was cut by 3 bases, the J end by 7 bases, with 16 bases between. Sequenced by immunoSEQ multiplex PCR; TCRdb stores in-frame clones only, minus some. This sample has approximately 89,000 clones; 92% occur once, and the top ten carry 0.15% to 0.2%. The material was unstimulated CD4+ T cells sorted from spleen or lymph node cells, obtained before intestinal transplant. The J gene is TRBJ2-5, the V gene TRBV9; maybe TRBD2 (6 bases). The sequence came from a human donor who received an intestinal transplant. In DNA, the CDR3 is TGTGCCAGCAGCGGCGATCCATTGGGGGGGACCCAGTACTTC. This codes for CASSGDPLGGTQYF.